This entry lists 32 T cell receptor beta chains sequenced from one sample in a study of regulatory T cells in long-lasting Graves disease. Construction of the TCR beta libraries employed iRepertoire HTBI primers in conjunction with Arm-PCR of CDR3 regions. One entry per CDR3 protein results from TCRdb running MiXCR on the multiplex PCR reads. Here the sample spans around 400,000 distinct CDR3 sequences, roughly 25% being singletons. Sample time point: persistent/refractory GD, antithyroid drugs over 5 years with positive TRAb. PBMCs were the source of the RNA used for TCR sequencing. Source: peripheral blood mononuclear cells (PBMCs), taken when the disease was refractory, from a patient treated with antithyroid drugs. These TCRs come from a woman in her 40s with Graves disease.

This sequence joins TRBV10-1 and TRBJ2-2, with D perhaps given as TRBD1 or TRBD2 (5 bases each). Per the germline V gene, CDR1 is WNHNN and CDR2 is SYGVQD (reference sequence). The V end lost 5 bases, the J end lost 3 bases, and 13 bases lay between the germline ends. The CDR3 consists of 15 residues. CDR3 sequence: CASSHQGVDTGELFF. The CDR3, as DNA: TGCGCCAGCAGTCATCAGGGAGTCGACACCGGGGAGCTGTTTTTT.

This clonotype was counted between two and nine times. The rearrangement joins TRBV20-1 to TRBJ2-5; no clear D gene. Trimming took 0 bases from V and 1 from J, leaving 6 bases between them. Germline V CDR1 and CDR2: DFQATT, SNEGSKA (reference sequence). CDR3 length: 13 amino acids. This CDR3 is CSARDQTQETQYF. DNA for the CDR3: TGCAGTGCTAGAGACCAAACCCAAGAGACCCAGTACTTC.

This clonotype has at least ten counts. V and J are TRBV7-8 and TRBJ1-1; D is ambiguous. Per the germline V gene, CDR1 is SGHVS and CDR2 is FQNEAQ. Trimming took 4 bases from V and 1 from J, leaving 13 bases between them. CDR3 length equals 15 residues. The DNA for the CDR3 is TGTGCCAGCAGCTCCCCTAGGTGGGGGAACACTGAAGCTTTCTTT. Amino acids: CASSSPRWGNTEAFF.

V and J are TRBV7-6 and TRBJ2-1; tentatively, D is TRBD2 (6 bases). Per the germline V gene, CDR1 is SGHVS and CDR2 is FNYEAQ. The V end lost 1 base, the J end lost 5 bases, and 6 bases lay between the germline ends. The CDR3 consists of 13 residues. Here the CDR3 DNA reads TGTGCCAGCAGCTTAGGACTAGACAATGAGCAGTTCTTC. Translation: CASSLGLDNEQFF.

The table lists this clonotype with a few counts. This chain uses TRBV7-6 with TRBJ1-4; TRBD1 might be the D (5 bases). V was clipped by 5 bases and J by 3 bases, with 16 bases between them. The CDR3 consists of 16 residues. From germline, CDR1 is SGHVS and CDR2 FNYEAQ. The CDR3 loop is CASSRGSGLPNEKLFF. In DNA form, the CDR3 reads TGTGCCAGCAGCCGCGGGTCAGGGTTACCTAATGAAAAACTGTTTTTT.

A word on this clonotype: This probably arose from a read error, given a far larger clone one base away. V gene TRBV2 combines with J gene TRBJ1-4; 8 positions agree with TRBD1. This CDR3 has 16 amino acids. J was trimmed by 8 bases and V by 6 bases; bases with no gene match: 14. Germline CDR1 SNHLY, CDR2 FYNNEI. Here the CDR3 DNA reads TGTGCCAGCAGCGCAAACTCCGGGACAGGAGGGGAAAAACTGTTTTTT. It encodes CASSANSGTGGEKLFF. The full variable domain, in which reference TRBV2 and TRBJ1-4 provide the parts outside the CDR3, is EPEVTQTPSHQVTQMGQEVILRCVPISNHLYFYWYRQILGQKVEFLVSFYNNEISEKSEIFDDQFSVERPDGSNFTLKIRSTKLEDSAMYFCASSANSGTGGEKLFFGSGTQLSVL.

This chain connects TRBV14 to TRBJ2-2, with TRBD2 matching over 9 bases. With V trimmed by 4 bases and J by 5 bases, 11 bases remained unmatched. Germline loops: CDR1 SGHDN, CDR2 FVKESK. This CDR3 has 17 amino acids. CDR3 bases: TGTGCCAGCAGCCTACCGGGTTTAGCGGGAGATACCGGGGAGCTGTTTTTT. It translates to CASSLPGLAGDTGELFF. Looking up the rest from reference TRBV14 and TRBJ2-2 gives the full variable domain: EAGVTQFPSHSVIEKGQTVTLRCDPISGHDNLYWYRRVMGKEIKFLLHFVKESKQDESGMPNNRFLAERTGGTYSTLKVQPAELEDSGVYFCASSLPGLAGDTGELFFGEGSRLTVL.

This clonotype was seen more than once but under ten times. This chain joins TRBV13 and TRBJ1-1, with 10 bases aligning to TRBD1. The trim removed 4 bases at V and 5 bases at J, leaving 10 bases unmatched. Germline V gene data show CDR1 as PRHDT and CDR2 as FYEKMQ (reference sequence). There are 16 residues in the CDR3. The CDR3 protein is CASSSRDRGRGTEAFF. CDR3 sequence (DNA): TGTGCCAGCAGCTCCCGGGACAGGGGACGTGGAACTGAAGCTTTCTTT.

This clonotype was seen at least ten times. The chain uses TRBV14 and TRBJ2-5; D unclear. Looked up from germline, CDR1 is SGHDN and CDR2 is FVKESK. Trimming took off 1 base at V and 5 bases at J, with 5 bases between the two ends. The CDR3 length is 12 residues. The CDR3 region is CASSQADETQYF. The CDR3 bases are TGTGCCAGCAGCCAAGCGGACGAGACCCAGTACTTC.

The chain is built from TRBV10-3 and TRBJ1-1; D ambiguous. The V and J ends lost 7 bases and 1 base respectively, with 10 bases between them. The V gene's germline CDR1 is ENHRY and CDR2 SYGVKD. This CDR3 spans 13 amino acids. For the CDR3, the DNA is TGTGCCATCAAAGGCTCAGGGAACACTGAAGCTTTCTTT. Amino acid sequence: CAIKGSGNTEAFF.

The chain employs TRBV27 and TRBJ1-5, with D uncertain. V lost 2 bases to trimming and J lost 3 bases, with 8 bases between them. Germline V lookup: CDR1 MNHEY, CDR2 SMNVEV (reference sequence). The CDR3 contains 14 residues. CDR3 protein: CASSLNGNNQPQHF. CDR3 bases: TGTGCCAGCAGTTTAAATGGTAACAATCAGCCCCAGCATTTT.

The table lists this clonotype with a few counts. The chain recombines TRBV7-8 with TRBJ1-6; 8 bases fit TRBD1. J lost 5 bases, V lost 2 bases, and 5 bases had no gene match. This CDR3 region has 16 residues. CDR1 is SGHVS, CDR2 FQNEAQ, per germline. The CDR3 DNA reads TGTGCCAGCAGCTTACAGGGGGCGAATAATAATTCACCCCTCCACTTT. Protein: CASSLQGANNNSPLHF.

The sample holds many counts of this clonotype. CDR3 sequence: CSAGQLAGGLTGELFF. CDR3 nucleotide sequence: TGCAGTGCTGGACAGTTAGCGGGAGGCTTGACCGGGGAGCTGTTTTTT. This chain links TRBV20-1 with TRBJ2-2; 10 positions match TRBD2. The J segment lost 5 bases and the V segment lost 5 bases, leaving 11 bases of the junction unmatched. CDR1 is DFQATT and CDR2 is SNEGSKA in the germline V gene (reference sequence). The CDR3 spans 16 residues.

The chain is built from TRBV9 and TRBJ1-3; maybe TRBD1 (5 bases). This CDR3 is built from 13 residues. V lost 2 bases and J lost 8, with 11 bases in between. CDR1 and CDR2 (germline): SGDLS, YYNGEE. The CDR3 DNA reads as TGTGCCAGCAGCGTCCAGGGTGGGGACACCATATATTTT. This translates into CASSVQGGDTIYF.

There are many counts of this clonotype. The CDR3 spells CASSPGGTEKQYF. The CDR3 DNA follows: TGTGCCAGCAGTCCTGGAGGGACGGAAAAGCAGTACTTC. V gene TRBV28 combines with J gene TRBJ2-7; TRBD2 might be the D (6 bases). The CDR3 sequence is 13 residues long. V was cut by 5 bases and J by 8 bases, with 16 bases left in between. The V gene's germline CDR1 is MDHEN and CDR2 SYDVKM. Full variable domain (outside the CDR3, taken from reference TRBV28 and TRBJ2-7): DVKVTQSSRYLVKRTGEKVFLECVQDMDHENMFWYRQDPGLGLRLIYFSYDVKMKEKGDIPEGYSVSREKKERFSLILESASTNQTSMYLCASSPGGTEKQYFGPGTRLTVT.

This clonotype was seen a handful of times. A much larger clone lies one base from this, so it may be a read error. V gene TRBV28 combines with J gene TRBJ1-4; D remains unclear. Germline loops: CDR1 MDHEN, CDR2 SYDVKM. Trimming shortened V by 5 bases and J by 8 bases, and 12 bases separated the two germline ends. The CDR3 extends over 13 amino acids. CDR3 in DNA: TGTGCCAGCAGTACCGAACCAAAGGAAAAACTGTTTTTT. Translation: CASSTEPKEKLFF.

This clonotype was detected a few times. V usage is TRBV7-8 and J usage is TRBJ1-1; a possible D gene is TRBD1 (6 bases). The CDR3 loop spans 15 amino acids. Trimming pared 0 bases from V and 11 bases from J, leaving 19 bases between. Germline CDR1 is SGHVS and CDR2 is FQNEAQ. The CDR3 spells CASSLAQSGVSTAFF. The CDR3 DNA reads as TGTGCCAGCAGCTTAGCGCAATCAGGGGTCTCTACCGCTTTCTTT.

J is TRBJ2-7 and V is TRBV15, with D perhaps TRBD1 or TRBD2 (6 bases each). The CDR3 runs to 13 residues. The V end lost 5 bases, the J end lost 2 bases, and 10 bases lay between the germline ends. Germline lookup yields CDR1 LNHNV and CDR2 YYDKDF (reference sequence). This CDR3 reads CATSGGTPYEQYF. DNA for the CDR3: TGTGCCACCAGCGGAGGGACACCCTACGAGCAGTACTTC.

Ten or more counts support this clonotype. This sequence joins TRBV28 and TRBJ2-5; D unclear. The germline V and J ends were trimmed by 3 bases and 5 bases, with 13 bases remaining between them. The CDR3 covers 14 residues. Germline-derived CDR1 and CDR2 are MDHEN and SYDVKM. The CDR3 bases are TGTGCCAGCAGTTTGGTAGATCGGTCGGAGACCCAGTACTTC. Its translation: CASSLVDRSETQYF.

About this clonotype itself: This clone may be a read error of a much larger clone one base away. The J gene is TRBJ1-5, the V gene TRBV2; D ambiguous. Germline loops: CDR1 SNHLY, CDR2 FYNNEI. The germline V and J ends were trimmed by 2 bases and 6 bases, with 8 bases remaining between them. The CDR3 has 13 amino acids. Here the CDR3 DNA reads TGTGCCAGCAGTGAACGGCAGAGTCAGCCCCAGCATTTT. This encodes CASSERQSQPQHF.

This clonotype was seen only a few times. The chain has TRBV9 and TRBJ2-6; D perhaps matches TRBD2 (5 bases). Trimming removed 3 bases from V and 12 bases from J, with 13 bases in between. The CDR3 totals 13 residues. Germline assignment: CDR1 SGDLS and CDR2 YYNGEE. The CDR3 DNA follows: TGTGCCAGCAGCGCCCGACTACAAAGCGTCCTGACTTTC. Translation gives CASSARLQSVLTF.

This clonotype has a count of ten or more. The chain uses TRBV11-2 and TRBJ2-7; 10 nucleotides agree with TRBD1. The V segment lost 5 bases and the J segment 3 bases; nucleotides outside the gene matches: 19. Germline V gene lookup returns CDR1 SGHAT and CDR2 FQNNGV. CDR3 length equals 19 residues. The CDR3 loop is CASSVPLGQGVLRVYEQYF. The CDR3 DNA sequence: TGTGCCAGCAGCGTACCGTTAGGACAGGGGGTGCTAAGGGTCTACGAGCAGTACTTC.

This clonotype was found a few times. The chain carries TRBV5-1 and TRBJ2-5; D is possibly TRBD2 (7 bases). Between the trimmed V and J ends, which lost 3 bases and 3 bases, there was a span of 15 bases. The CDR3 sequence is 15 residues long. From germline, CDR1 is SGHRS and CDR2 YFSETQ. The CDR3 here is CASSSGGGGEETQYF. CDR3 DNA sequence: TGCGCCAGCAGCTCTGGAGGGGGAGGGGAAGAGACCCAGTACTTC.

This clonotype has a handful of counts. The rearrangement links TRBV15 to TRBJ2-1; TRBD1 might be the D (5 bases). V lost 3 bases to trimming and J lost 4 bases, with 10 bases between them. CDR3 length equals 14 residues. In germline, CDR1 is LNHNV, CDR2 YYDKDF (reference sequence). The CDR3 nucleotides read TGTGCCACCAGCAGCTGGGGCTTTTACAATGAGCAGTTCTTC. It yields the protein CATSSWGFYNEQFF.

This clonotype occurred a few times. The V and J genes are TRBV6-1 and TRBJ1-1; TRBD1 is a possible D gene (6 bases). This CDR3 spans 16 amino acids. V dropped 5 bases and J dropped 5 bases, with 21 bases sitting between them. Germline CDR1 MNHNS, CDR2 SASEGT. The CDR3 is CASSPTTLRGGTEAFF. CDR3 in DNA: TGTGCCAGCAGTCCAACGACGCTCAGGGGAGGAACTGAAGCTTTCTTT.

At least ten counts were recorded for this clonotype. The CDR3: CASSPPQKGGHIQYF. DNA for the CDR3: TGTGCCAGCAGTCCCCCCCAAAAGGGTGGACACATTCAGTACTTC. The chain recombines TRBV28 with TRBJ2-4, with D unclear. The CDR3 runs 15 residues. The germline V gene has CDR1 MDHEN and CDR2 SYDVKM. The germline V and J ends were trimmed by 5 bases and 8 bases, with 19 bases remaining between them.

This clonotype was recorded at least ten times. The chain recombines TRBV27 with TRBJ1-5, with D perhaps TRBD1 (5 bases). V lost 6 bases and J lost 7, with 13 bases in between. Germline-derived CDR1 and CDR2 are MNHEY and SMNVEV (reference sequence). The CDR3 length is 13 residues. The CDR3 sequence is CASRPTAGQPQHF. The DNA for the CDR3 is TGTGCCAGCAGGCCGACAGCGGGGCAGCCCCAGCATTTT.

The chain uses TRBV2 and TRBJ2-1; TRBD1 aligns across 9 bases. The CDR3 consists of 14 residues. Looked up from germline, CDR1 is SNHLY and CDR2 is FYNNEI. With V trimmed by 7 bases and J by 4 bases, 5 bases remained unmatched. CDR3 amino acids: CASTGQGVYNEQFF. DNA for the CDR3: TGTGCCAGCACGGGACAGGGCGTTTACAATGAGCAGTTCTTC.

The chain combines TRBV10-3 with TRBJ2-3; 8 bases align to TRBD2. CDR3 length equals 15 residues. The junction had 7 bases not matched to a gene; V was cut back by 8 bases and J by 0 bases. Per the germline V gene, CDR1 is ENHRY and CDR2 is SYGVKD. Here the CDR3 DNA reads TGTGCCATCCGCGGGGAGCGGGAGAGCACAGATACGCAGTATTTT. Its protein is CAIRGERESTDTQYF.

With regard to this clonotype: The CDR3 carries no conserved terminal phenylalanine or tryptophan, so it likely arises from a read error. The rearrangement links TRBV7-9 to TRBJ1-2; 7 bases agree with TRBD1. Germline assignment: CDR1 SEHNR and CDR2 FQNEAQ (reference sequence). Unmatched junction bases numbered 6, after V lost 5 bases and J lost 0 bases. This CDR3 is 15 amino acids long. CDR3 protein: CASSRTGTANYGYTL. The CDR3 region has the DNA TGTGCCAGCAGCCGGACAGGAACTGCTAACTATGGCTACACCCTC.

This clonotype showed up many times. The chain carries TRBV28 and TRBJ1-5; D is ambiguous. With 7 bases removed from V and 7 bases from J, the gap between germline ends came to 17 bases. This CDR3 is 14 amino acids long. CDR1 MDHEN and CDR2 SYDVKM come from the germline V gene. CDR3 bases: TGTGCCAGCACCCCACCCCAGTTTAGGCAGCCCCAGCATTTT. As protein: CASTPPQFRQPQHF.

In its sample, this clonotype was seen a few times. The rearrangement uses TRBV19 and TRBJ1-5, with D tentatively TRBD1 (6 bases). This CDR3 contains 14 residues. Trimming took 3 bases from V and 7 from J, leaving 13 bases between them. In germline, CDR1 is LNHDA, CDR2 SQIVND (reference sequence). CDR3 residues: CASSMTGGGQPQHF. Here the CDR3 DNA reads TGTGCCAGTAGTATGACAGGCGGAGGCCAGCCCCAGCATTTT.